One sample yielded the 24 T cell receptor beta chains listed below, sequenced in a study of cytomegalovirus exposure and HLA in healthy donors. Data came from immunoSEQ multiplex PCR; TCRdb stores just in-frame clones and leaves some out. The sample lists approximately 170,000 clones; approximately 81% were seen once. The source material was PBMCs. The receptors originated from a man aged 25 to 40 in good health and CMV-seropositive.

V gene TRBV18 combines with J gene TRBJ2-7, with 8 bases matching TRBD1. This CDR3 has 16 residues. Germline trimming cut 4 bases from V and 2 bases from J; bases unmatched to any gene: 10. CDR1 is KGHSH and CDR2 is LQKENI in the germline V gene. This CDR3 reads CASSRAGTGLPYEQYF. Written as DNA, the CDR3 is TGTGCCAGCTCACGAGCCGGGACAGGTTTACCCTACGAGCAGTACTTC.

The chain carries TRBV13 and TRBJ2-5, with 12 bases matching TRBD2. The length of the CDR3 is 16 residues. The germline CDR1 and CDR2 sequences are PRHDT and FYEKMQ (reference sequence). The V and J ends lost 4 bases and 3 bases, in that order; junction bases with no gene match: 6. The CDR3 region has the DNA TGTGCCAGCAGCTCCGGACTAGCGGGGCAAAAAGAGACCCAGTACTTC. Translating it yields CASSSGLAGQKETQYF.

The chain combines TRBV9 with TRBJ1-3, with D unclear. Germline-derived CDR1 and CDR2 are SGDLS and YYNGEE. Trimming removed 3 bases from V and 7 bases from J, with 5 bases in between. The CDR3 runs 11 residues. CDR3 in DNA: TGTGCCAGCAGCGCCCTCAACACCATATATTTT. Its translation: CASSALNTIYF.

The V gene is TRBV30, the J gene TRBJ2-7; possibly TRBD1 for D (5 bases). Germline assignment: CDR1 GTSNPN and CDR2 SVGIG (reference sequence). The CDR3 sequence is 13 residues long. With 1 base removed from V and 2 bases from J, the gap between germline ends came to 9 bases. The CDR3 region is CAWSATATYEQYF. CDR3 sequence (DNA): TGTGCCTGGAGTGCGACAGCCACCTACGAGCAGTACTTC.

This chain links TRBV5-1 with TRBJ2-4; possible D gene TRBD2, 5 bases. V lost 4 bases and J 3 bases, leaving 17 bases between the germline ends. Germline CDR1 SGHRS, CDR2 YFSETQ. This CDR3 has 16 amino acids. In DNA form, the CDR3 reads TGCGCCAGCAGCCGGGGATGGGGTGAAGGCAAAAACATTCAGTACTTC. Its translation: CASSRGWGEGKNIQYF.

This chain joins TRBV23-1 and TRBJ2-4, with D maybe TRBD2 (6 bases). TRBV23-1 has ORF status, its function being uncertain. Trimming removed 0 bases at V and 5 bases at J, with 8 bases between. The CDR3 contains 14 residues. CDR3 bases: TGCGCCAGCAGTCAATCAGCGGGCGAAAACATTCAGTACTTC. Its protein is CASSQSAGENIQYF.

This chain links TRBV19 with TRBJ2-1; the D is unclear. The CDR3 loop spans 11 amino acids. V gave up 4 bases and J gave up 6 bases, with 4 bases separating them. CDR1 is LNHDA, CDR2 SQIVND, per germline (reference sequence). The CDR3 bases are TGTGCCAGTAGTAGTATCAATGAGCAGTTCTTC. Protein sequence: CASSSINEQFF. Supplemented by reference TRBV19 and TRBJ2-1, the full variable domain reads DGGITQSPKYLFRKEGQNVTLSCEQNLNHDAMYWYRQDPGQGLRLIYYSQIVNDFQKGDIAEGYSVSREKKESFPLTVTSAQKNPTAFYLCASSSINEQFFGPGTRLTVL.

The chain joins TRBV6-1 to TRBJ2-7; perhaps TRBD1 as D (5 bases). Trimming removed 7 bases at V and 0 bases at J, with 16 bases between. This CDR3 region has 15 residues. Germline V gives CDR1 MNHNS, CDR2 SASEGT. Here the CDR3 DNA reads TGTGCCAGCACCGCTCGGCAGGGTAGCTCCTACGAGCAGTACTTC. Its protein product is CASTARQGSSYEQYF.

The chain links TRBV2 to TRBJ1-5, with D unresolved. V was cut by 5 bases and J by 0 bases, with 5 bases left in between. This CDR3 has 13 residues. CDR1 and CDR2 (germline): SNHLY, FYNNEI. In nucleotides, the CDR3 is TGTGCCAGCAGTTCTTATAGCAATCAGCCCCAGCATTTT. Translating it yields CASSSYSNQPQHF.

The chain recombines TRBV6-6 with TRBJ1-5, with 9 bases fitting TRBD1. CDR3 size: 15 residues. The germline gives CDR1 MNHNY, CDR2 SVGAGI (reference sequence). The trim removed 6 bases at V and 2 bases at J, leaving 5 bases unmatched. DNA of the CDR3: TGTGCCAGCAGCCTGGACAGGGGTCGCAATCAGCCCCAGCATTTT. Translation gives CASSLDRGRNQPQHF.

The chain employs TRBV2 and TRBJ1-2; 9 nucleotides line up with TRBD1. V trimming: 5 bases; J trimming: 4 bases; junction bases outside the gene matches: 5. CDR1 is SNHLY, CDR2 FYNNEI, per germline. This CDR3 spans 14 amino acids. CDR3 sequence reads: CASSLLTGGYGYTF. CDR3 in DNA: TGTGCCAGCAGTCTGTTGACAGGGGGCTATGGCTACACCTTC.

Here the CDR3 reads CASSVVGAAGNTIYF. The CDR3 DNA reads as TGTGCCAGCAGCGTAGTGGGGGCAGCTGGAAACACCATATATTTT. The chain employs TRBV9 and TRBJ1-3, with D possibly being TRBD1 (6 bases). This CDR3 comprises 15 residues. V lost 0 bases, J lost 2 bases, and 9 bases lay in between. Germline lookup yields CDR1 SGDLS and CDR2 YYNGEE.

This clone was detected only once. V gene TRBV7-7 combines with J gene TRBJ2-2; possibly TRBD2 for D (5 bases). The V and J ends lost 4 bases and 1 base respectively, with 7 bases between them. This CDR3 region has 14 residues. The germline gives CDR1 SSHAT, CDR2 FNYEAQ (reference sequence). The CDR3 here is CASSSAGNTGELFF. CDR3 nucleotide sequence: TGTGCCAGCAGCTCTGCGGGGAACACCGGGGAGCTGTTTTTT.

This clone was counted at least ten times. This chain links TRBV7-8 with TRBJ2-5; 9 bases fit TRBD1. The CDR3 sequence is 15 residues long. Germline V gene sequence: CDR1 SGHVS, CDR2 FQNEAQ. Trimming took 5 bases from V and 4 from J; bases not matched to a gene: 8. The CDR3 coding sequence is TGTGCCAGCAGCCCTCGACAGGGGGTAGGAGAGACCCAGTACTTC. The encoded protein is CASSPRQGVGETQYF.

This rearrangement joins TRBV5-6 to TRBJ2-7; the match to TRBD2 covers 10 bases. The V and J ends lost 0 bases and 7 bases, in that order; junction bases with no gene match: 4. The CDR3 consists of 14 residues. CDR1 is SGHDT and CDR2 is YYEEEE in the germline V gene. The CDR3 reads CASSLGLAGEEQYF. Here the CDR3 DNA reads TGTGCCAGCAGCTTGGGGCTAGCGGGGGAAGAGCAGTACTTC.

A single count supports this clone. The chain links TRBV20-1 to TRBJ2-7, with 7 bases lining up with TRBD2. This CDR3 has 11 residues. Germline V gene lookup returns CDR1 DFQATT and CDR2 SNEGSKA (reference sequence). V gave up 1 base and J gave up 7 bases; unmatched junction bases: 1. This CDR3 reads CSARVGGEQYF. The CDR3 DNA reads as TGCAGTGCTAGAGTCGGGGGGGAGCAGTACTTC.

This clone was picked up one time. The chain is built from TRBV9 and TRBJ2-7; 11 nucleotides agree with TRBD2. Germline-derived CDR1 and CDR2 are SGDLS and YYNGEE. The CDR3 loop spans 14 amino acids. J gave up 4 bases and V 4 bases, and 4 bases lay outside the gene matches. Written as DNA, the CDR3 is TGTGCCAGCAGCAAACGACTAGCGGGGTACGAGCAGTACTTC. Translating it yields CASSKRLAGYEQYF.

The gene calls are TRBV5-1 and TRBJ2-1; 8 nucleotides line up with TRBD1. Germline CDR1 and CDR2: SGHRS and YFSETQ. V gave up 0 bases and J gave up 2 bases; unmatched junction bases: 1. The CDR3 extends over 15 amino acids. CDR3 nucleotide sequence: TGCGCCAGCAGCTTGGGACAGGGGCCCTACAATGAGCAGTTCTTC. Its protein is CASSLGQGPYNEQFF. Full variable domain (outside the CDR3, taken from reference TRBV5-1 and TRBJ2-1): KAGVTQTPRYLIKTRGQQVTLSCSPISGHRSVSWYQQTPGQGLQFLFEYFSETQRNKGNFPGRFSGRQFSNSRSEMNVSTLELGDSALYLCASSLGQGPYNEQFFGPGTRLTVL.

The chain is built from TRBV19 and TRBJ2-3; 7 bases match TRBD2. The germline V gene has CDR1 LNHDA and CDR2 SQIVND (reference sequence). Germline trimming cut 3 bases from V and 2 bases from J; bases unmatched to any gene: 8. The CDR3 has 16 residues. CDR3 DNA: TGTGCCAGTAGTATGTTCCTAGCGGAGCTCACAGATACGCAGTATTTT. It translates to CASSMFLAELTDTQYF.

The CDR3 region is CAISESRAGGGETQYF. The CDR3 DNA follows: TGTGCCATCAGTGAGTCGAGGGCGGGAGGAGGTGAGACCCAGTACTTC. The chain recombines TRBV10-3 with TRBJ2-5; TRBD2 matches 8 bases. V trimming: 0 bases; J trimming: 5 bases; junction bases outside the gene matches: 8. This CDR3 has 16 residues. Germline values: CDR1 ENHRY, CDR2 SYGVKD.

The CDR3 loop is CASTLLPLAGGHNEQFF. In DNA form, the CDR3 reads TGTGCCAGCACTCTACTCCCCCTAGCGGGAGGCCACAATGAGCAGTTCTTC. The chain joins TRBV2 to TRBJ2-1, with TRBD2 matching 11 bases. Per the germline V gene, CDR1 is SNHLY and CDR2 is FYNNEI. The CDR3 is 17 amino acids. Unmatched junction bases numbered 13, after V lost 7 bases and J lost 5 bases.

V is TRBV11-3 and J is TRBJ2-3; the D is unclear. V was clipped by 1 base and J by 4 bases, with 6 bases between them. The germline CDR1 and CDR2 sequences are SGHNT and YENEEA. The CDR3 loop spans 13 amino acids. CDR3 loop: CASSLVQSDTQYF. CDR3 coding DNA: TGTGCCAGCAGCTTAGTTCAATCAGATACGCAGTATTTT.

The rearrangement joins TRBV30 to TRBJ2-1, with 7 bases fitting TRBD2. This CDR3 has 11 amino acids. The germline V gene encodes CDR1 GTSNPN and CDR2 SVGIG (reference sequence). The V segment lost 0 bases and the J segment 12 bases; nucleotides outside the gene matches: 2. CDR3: CAWSVAGPQFF. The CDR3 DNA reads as TGTGCCTGGAGTGTAGCGGGACCGCAGTTCTTC.

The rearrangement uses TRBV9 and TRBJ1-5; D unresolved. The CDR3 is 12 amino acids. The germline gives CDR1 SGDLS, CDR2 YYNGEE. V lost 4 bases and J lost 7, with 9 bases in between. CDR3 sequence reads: CASSSGGQPQHF. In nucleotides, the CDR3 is TGTGCCAGCAGCTCCGGCGGACAGCCCCAGCATTTT.